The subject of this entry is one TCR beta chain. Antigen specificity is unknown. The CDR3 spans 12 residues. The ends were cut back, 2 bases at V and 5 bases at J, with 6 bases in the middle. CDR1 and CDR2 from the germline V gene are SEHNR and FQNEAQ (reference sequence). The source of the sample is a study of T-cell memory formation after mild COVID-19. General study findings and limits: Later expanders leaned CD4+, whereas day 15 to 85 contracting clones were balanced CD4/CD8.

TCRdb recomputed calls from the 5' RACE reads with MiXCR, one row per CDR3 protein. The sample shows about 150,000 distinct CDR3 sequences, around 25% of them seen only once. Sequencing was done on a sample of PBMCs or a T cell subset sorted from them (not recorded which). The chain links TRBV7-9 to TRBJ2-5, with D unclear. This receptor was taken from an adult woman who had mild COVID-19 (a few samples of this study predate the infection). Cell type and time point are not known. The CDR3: CASSLFSETQYF. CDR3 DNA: TGTGCCAGCAGCTTATTTTCCGAGACCCAGTACTTC.